This TCR beta chain was captured in a study of shared clonotypes between healthy human individuals. Study-wide background: Sampling drew on donors who were a couple of women and a few men aged 18 to 49. CD4 naive and CD4 memory each took three plates per donor, while CD8 naive took two and CD8 memory one. Study results and caveats: Estimated clonotype richness was generally higher in naive than memory subsets.

This clone was picked up one time. Its antigen remains unknown. Replicate PCRs from sorted subsets contained around 190 ng DNA, which is 30,000 to 35,000 T cell genomes. Assay: immunoSEQ multiplex PCR; the TCRdb copy retains only in-frame clones and omits some. The table includes approximately 95,000 clones, 65% to 70% detected once. The material sequenced was memory CD8+ T cells sorted from blood. Subset meaning: CD45RO+ cells pooled with CCR7-negative TemRA cells. This receptor was taken from a man under 40 in good health.

Here the CDR3 reads CASSLRTSGNLGDTQYF. In DNA, the CDR3 is TGTGCCAGCAGCCTCCGGACTAGCGGGAACCTTGGAGATACGCAGTATTTT. V is TRBV7-9 and J is TRBJ2-3, with TRBD2 identical over 12 bases. This CDR3 has 17 residues. V lost 5 bases and J lost 5; bases outside the gene matches: 11. CDR1 SEHNR and CDR2 FQNEAQ come from the germline V gene (reference sequence).